The following is a T cell receptor (beta chain) sequence with its context. What it binds is unknown. It was with a sample-barcoded 5' primer and a J-beta primer mix that a second PCR of roughly 7 to 12 cycles was run. One entry per CDR3 protein results from TCRdb running MiXCR on the 5' RACE reads. This table has some 670,000 distinct CDR3 sequences, 52% appearing once. This sample is drawn from a study of blood T cells in healthy people across ages. Notes on the study in general: The long-lived group displayed more naive CD4+ cells, plus higher diversity, than the aged donors did. In older individuals, TCR beta diversity per million T cells was lower, falling roughly linearly with age.

Germline loops: CDR1 SNHLY, CDR2 FYNNEI. V shed 3 bases and J 8 bases; nucleotides not matched to a gene: 12. CDR3 size: 15 residues. The source material was blood. The J gene is TRBJ1-2, the V gene TRBV2, with TRBD1 matching over 7 bases. This TCR was recovered from a woman of 80 years or more in good health. DNA for the CDR3: TGTGCCAGCAGTGAGGTTCGACAGGGAATATACGGCTACACCTTC. It is translated as CASSEVRQGIYGYTF.